What follows are 32 T cell receptor beta chains derived from one specimen sequenced in a study of blood T cell repertoires in COVID-19. The assay was immunoSEQ multiplex PCR, and TCRdb's table has in-frame clones only and misses some. This sample carries roughly 78,000 clones, roughly 89% of them seen once, and the ten largest clones take less than 0.65%. The specimen was peripheral blood. The receptors come from a man aged 55 to 70 with acute or convalescent COVID-19.

The chain joins TRBV12-3 or TRBV12-4 to TRBJ2-7; the D is unclear. Trimming pared 5 bases from V and 5 bases from J, leaving 7 bases between. This CDR3 is 11 amino acids long. The CDR3 DNA follows: TGTGCCAGCAGTAACCGAGACGAGCAGTACTTC. Residues: CASSNRDEQYF.

The rearrangement links TRBV6-5 to TRBJ2-1, with 11 bases lining up with TRBD2. The ends lost 0 bases at V and 6 bases at J; junction bases unmatched: 1. The V gene's germline CDR1 is MNHEY and CDR2 SVGAGI. This CDR3 spans 15 amino acids. The CDR3 loop is CASSYSSGRANEQFF. CDR3 DNA: TGTGCCAGCAGTTACTCTAGCGGGAGGGCCAATGAGCAGTTCTTC.

The chain carries TRBV15 and TRBJ1-5; 7 nucleotides line up with TRBD1. V shed 0 bases and J 5 bases; nucleotides not matched to a gene: 4. The CDR3 consists of 15 residues. Germline CDR1 is LNHNV and CDR2 is YYDKDF (reference sequence). CDR3 loop: CATSREGQAYQPQHF. The CDR3 region has the DNA TGTGCCACCAGCAGAGAAGGACAGGCTTATCAGCCCCAGCATTTT.

This clone was seen a few times. The J gene is TRBJ2-7, the V gene TRBV27; D remains unclear. Looked up from germline, CDR1 is MNHEY and CDR2 is SMNVEV (reference sequence). The CDR3 contains 13 residues. The V end lost 0 bases, the J end lost 4 bases, and 7 bases lay between the germline ends. CDR3 DNA sequence: TGTGCCAGCAGTTTATCCAAACATTACGAGCAGTACTTC. It yields the protein CASSLSKHYEQYF.

The chain joins TRBV9 to TRBJ1-6; 7 bases fit TRBD1. The germline V gene encodes CDR1 SGDLS and CDR2 YYNGEE. The CDR3 sequence is 15 residues long. Trimming at V came to 0 bases and at J to 8 bases, leaving 5 bases not matched to a gene. The CDR3 protein is CASSVAGQPDSPLHF. The CDR3 DNA follows: TGTGCCAGCAGCGTAGCGGGACAGCCGGATTCACCCCTCCACTTT.

The rearrangement uses TRBV6-1 and TRBJ2-1, with a possible D match to TRBD2 (7 bases). The CDR3 contains 17 residues. Germline CDR1 MNHNS, CDR2 SASEGT. V lost 1 base, J lost 6 bases, and 19 bases lay in between. The CDR3 loop reads CASSEVGGAGVGNEQFF. CDR3 sequence (DNA): TGTGCCAGCAGTGAAGTGGGGGGGGCAGGGGTGGGCAATGAGCAGTTCTTC.

The chain combines TRBV10-3 with TRBJ1-1, with a tentative D call TRBD1 (6 bases). Trimming left V 4 bases short and J 2 bases short, with 11 bases between. Germline loops: CDR1 ENHRY, CDR2 SYGVKD. The CDR3 runs 14 residues. CDR3 coding DNA: TGTGCCATCAGTGTGACAGGCTCTAACACTGAAGCTTTCTTT. It encodes CAISVTGSNTEAFF.

This chain connects TRBV10-1 to TRBJ1-1, with unresolved D. Germline CDR1 is WNHNN and CDR2 is SYGVQD (reference sequence). Trimming left V 0 bases short and J 4 bases short, with 9 bases between. This CDR3 spans 14 amino acids. The CDR3 protein is CASSESSLATEAFF. The CDR3 DNA follows: TGCGCCAGCAGTGAGTCGTCCCTGGCCACTGAAGCTTTCTTT.

The chain is built from TRBV5-1 and TRBJ2-7; 8 bases are shared with TRBD1. With V trimmed by 4 bases and J by 1 base, 7 bases remained unmatched. CDR3 length equals 15 residues. Germline V gene lookup returns CDR1 SGHRS and CDR2 YFSETQ. The CDR3 protein is CASSATQGASYEQYF. The CDR3 region has the DNA TGCGCCAGCAGCGCAACTCAGGGGGCGTCCTACGAGCAGTACTTC.

The V and J genes are TRBV5-1 and TRBJ1-3; TRBD1 is a possible D gene (5 bases). This CDR3 contains 15 residues. Deletions cut 0 bases from V and 0 bases from J, with 7 bases between. Germline CDR1 is SGHRS and CDR2 is YFSETQ. The DNA for the CDR3 is TGCGCCAGCAGCTTGGGACAGCGCTCTGGAAACACCATATATTTT. It encodes CASSLGQRSGNTIYF. Full variable domain (rest looked up from reference TRBV5-1 and TRBJ1-3): KAGVTQTPRYLIKTRGQQVTLSCSPISGHRSVSWYQQTPGQGLQFLFEYFSETQRNKGNFPGRFSGRQFSNSRSEMNVSTLELGDSALYLCASSLGQRSGNTIYFGEGSWLTVV.

This clone appeared once. The chain is built from TRBV7-8 and TRBJ2-5; D not certain. The CDR3 runs 13 residues. The V end lost 5 bases, the J end lost 0 bases, and 7 bases lay between the germline ends. The germline V gene encodes CDR1 SGHVS and CDR2 FQNEAQ. The CDR3 is CASSRSDQETQYF. Here the CDR3 DNA reads TGTGCCAGCAGCCGAAGCGACCAAGAGACCCAGTACTTC.

The chain carries TRBV25-1 and TRBJ2-1; 8 nucleotides match TRBD2. The CDR3 loop spans 15 amino acids. V shed 6 bases and J 4 bases; nucleotides not matched to a gene: 8. The V gene's germline CDR1 is MGHDK and CDR2 SYGVNS. CDR3 sequence reads: CASRPGLAGYNEQFF. CDR3 sequence (DNA): TGTGCCAGCAGACCGGGGCTAGCGGGTTACAATGAGCAGTTCTTC. Drawing the rest from reference TRBV25-1 and TRBJ2-1, the complete variable domain is EADIYQTPRYLVIGTGKKITLECSQTMGHDKMYWYQQDPGMELHLIHYSYGVNSTEKGDLSSESTVSRIRTEHFPLTLESARPSHTSQYLCASRPGLAGYNEQFFGPGTRLTVL.

The rearrangement uses TRBV5-4 and TRBJ2-7; TRBD2 matches at 8 bases. V gave up 4 bases and J gave up 5 bases; unmatched junction bases: 14. The length of the CDR3 is 16 residues. CDR1 SGHNT and CDR2 YYREEE come from the germline V gene (reference sequence). The CDR3 protein is CASSTPPGGPIHEQYF. The CDR3 DNA reads as TGTGCCAGCAGCACCCCTCCGGGAGGGCCTATTCACGAGCAGTACTTC.

V gene TRBV23-1 combines with J gene TRBJ2-2, with 8 nucleotides matching TRBD2. TRBV23-1 is assigned to the ORF class and has an uncertain function. The V and J ends lost 4 bases and 0 bases, in that order; junction bases with no gene match: 13. The CDR3 covers 19 residues. The CDR3 spells CASSPPPKVAGTNTGELFF. The CDR3 DNA reads TGCGCCAGCAGTCCGCCACCCAAGGTAGCGGGGACGAACACCGGGGAGCTGTTTTTT.

V is TRBV5-1 and J is TRBJ1-1, with no clear D. Trimming shortened V by 4 bases and J by 0 bases, and 7 bases separated the two germline ends. Germline-derived CDR1 and CDR2 are SGHRS and YFSETQ. This CDR3 region has 13 residues. The DNA for the CDR3 is TGCGCCAGCAGCACGGGAATGAACACTGAAGCTTTCTTT. It encodes CASSTGMNTEAFF.

This chain links TRBV6-5 with TRBJ2-2, with D unclear. CDR3 length: 13 amino acids. Germline V gives CDR1 MNHEY, CDR2 SVGAGI. The V gene lost 5 bases and the J gene lost 5 bases, with 9 bases spanning the gap. CDR3 DNA: TGTGCCAGCAGTAGAACGGAGACCGGGGAGCTGTTTTTT. Translation gives CASSRTETGELFF.

This clone appeared once. The chain has TRBV5-3 and TRBJ1-1, with 7 bases lining up with TRBD1. TRBV5-3 falls under the ORF class, with uncertain function. This CDR3 comprises 18 residues. Losses at the gene ends were 1 base for V and 1 base for J; bases not matched to a gene: 13. CDR3 DNA: TGTGCCAGAAGCTTGCCCCGACAGGGCCTGCCAAGGAACACTGAAGCTTTCTTT. Protein sequence: CARSLPRQGLPRNTEAFF.

The V call is TRBV29-1, the J call TRBJ1-4, with 7 bases matching TRBD1. CDR3 length equals 14 residues. V lost 3 bases and J lost 0; bases outside the gene matches: 1. The germline gives CDR1 SQVTM, CDR2 ANQGSEA. Here the CDR3 DNA reads TGCAGCGTTGACCAGGGGGCAACTAATGAAAAACTGTTTTTT. Protein: CSVDQGATNEKLFF.

This clone was observed a few times. V gene TRBV6-6 combines with J gene TRBJ2-7; TRBD1 is a possible D gene (6 bases). The CDR3 is 15 amino acids. Germline V gives CDR1 MNHNY, CDR2 SVGAGI (reference sequence). Trimming pared 2 bases from V and 3 bases from J, leaving 14 bases between. CDR3 region: CASSYGAGTIYEQYF. The CDR3 DNA reads as TGTGCCAGCAGTTACGGGGCAGGGACAATCTACGAGCAGTACTTC.

This sequence joins TRBV6-6 and TRBJ2-5; maybe TRBD2 (7 bases). The CDR3 covers 14 residues. Trimming pared 6 bases from V and 5 bases from J, leaving 16 bases between. Germline V lookup: CDR1 MNHNY, CDR2 SVGAGI (reference sequence). CDR3 protein: CASSLEQGGETQYF. The CDR3 DNA reads as TGTGCCAGCAGCCTTGAACAGGGAGGGGAGACCCAGTACTTC.

CDR3 residues: CASSPGWAPGRAYTGELFF. CDR3 DNA: TGCGCCAGCAGTCCGGGGTGGGCTCCCGGGAGGGCCTACACCGGGGAGCTGTTTTTT. V usage is TRBV23-1 and J usage is TRBJ2-2, with TRBD2 matching 8 bases. TRBV23-1 counts as an open reading frame of uncertain function. J gave up 3 bases and V 4 bases, and 16 bases lay outside the gene matches. The CDR3 runs to 19 residues.

This clone was observed a few times. V usage is TRBV5-6 and J usage is TRBJ1-2; TRBD1 matches 7 bases. This CDR3 spans 15 amino acids. Germline lookup yields CDR1 SGHDT and CDR2 YYEEEE. J gave up 4 bases and V 4 bases, and 10 bases lay outside the gene matches. CDR3 residues: CASSPRQGPSYGYTF. The CDR3 nucleotides read TGTGCCAGCAGCCCTCGACAGGGCCCTTCCTATGGCTACACCTTC.

The CDR3 DNA sequence: TGTGCCACCAGCAGAGATCCGGGGAGTAGACTGTTTTTT. This sequence encodes CATSRDPGSRLFF. The chain combines TRBV15 with TRBJ1-4; D remains unclear. The CDR3 spans 13 residues. The V end lost 0 bases, the J end lost 13 bases, and 12 bases lay between the germline ends. Germline V CDR1 and CDR2: LNHNV, YYDKDF (reference sequence).

This clone has just one count. CDR3 sequence: CASRVGQSGANVLTF. DNA for the CDR3: TGTGCCAGCAGGGTAGGACAGTCGGGGGCCAACGTCCTGACTTTC. The chain is built from TRBV2 and TRBJ2-6; D perhaps matches TRBD1 (6 bases). CDR1 SNHLY and CDR2 FYNNEI come from the germline V gene. V lost 6 bases and J 4 bases, leaving 13 bases between the germline ends. CDR3 length: 15 residues. Looking up the rest from reference TRBV2 and TRBJ2-6 gives the full variable domain: EPEVTQTPSHQVTQMGQEVILRCVPISNHLYFYWYRQILGQKVEFLVSFYNNEISEKSEIFDDQFSVERPDGSNFTLKIRSTKLEDSAMYFCASRVGQSGANVLTFGAGSRLTVL.

The CDR3 DNA reads TGCGCCAGCAGCTTGGTACGGGACAGGGGCTCTGGGGCCAACGTCCTGACTTTC. It encodes CASSLVRDRGSGANVLTF. This chain links TRBV5-1 with TRBJ2-6; 10 bases align to TRBD1. This CDR3 spans 18 amino acids. The germline V gene encodes CDR1 SGHRS and CDR2 YFSETQ. After removal of 0 bases from V and 0 bases from J, the junction contained 3 bases not matched to a gene. The full variable domain, its missing parts supplied by reference TRBV5-1 and TRBJ2-6, is KAGVTQTPRYLIKTRGQQVTLSCSPISGHRSVSWYQQTPGQGLQFLFEYFSETQRNKGNFPGRFSGRQFSNSRSEMNVSTLELGDSALYLCASSLVRDRGSGANVLTFGAGSRLTVL.

The rearrangement joins TRBV5-1 to TRBJ2-3; tentatively, D is TRBD2 (5 bases). V was shortened by 0 bases and J by 5 bases, with 13 bases between the two germline ends. The CDR3 consists of 15 residues. The germline CDR1 and CDR2 sequences are SGHRS and YFSETQ. CDR3 in amino acids: CASSLDEGVGDTQYF. The CDR3 DNA follows: TGCGCCAGCAGCTTGGATGAGGGAGTCGGAGATACGCAGTATTTT. Variable domain in full (rest from reference TRBV5-1 and TRBJ2-3): KAGVTQTPRYLIKTRGQQVTLSCSPISGHRSVSWYQQTPGQGLQFLFEYFSETQRNKGNFPGRFSGRQFSNSRSEMNVSTLELGDSALYLCASSLDEGVGDTQYFGPGTRLTVL.

The rearrangement joins TRBV5-1 to TRBJ2-1; the match to TRBD2 covers 8 bases. CDR1 and CDR2 from the germline V gene are SGHRS and YFSETQ. Trimming removed 0 bases from V and 3 bases from J; junction bases left unmatched: 5. This CDR3 is built from 16 residues. The CDR3 region has the DNA TGCGCCAGCAGCTTGGCGGGAGGGACGTTCTACAATGAGCAGTTCTTC. Amino acid sequence: CASSLAGGTFYNEQFF.

The chain couples TRBV4-1 to TRBJ2-7; TRBD2 agrees at 8 bases. J lost 4 bases, V lost 6 bases, and 11 bases had no gene match. The CDR3 totals 15 residues. Germline loops: CDR1 MGHRA, CDR2 YSYEKL. The DNA of the CDR3 is TGCGCCAGCAGGGCTTTTTCCAGCGGGAGTTACGAGCAGTACTTC. Amino acid sequence: CASRAFSSGSYEQYF.

The genes are TRBV24-1 and TRBJ1-2; D is unclear. The CDR3 extends over 13 amino acids. Germline-derived CDR1 and CDR2 are KGHDR and SFDVKD. Trimming shortened V by 0 bases and J by 8 bases, and 9 bases separated the two germline ends. Here the CDR3 DNA reads TGTGCCACCAGTGATTTGCGAGTAGAGGGCTACACCTTC. Translation: CATSDLRVEGYTF.

The V and J genes are TRBV5-1 and TRBJ2-7; 7 nucleotides agree with TRBD2. Germline V CDR1 and CDR2: SGHRS, YFSETQ. V was pared by 4 bases and J by 6 bases, with 10 bases of the junction left unmatched. The CDR3 covers 14 residues. The CDR3 coding sequence is TGCGCCAGCAGCCCCAGGAGCGGGGCTAGCGAGCAGTACTTC. Amino acids: CASSPRSGASEQYF.

The chain carries TRBV5-1 and TRBJ2-5, with 7 bases fitting TRBD1. Germline values: CDR1 SGHRS, CDR2 YFSETQ. This CDR3 spans 15 amino acids. Trimming took 4 bases from V and 2 from J; bases not matched to a gene: 8. CDR3 loop: CASSLTDRKQETQYF. The CDR3 coding sequence is TGCGCCAGCAGCCTCACGGACAGGAAACAAGAGACCCAGTACTTC. The whole variable domain, filled in from reference TRBV5-1 and TRBJ2-5, reads KAGVTQTPRYLIKTRGQQVTLSCSPISGHRSVSWYQQTPGQGLQFLFEYFSETQRNKGNFPGRFSGRQFSNSRSEMNVSTLELGDSALYLCASSLTDRKQETQYFGPGTRLLVL.

The chain combines TRBV25-1 with TRBJ2-3; the match to TRBD2 covers 9 bases. CDR3 size: 17 residues. The J segment lost 2 bases and the V segment lost 1 base, leaving 7 bases of the junction unmatched. Germline V CDR1 and CDR2: MGHDK, SYGVNS. The CDR3 DNA is TGTGCCAGCAGTGAATGGGATAGCGGGGGCAACACAGATACGCAGTATTTT. It is translated as CASSEWDSGGNTDTQYF.